This TCR beta chain was identified in a study of blood T cell repertoires in COVID-19. The overall study: Collection of acute and convalescent COVID-19 samples took place in the United States, Italy and Spain.

Germline-derived CDR1 and CDR2 are SGHTA and FQGNSA. The CDR3 is 14 amino acids. The V and J ends lost 5 bases and 4 bases respectively, with 11 bases between them. In the authors' methods: Researchers report that nucleated cell counts were estimated from reference gene primer amplification. Assay used: immunoSEQ multiplex PCR; TCRdb lists only in-frame clones, some missing. That table supplies the V and J calls and clone size; D and trimming were determined from the DNA. The top ten clones hold 30% to 45% of a sample with 100,000 to 120,000 clones, around 81% of them seen once. The V call is TRBV7-2, the J call TRBJ1-4, with D hard to call. This clonotype was sampled from a man older than 75 with acute or convalescent COVID-19. The sequenced sample was peripheral blood. CDR3 coding DNA: TGTGCCAGCAGCCCCTCGACAATTAATGAAAAACTGTTTTTT. Translation gives CASSPSTINEKLFF.